The 15 T cell receptor beta chains reported below all come from one sample, sequenced in a study of blood T cell repertoires in COVID-19. Sequencing was performed with immunoSEQ multiplex PCR; in TCRdb, only in-frame clones are kept and a portion is missing. Here the sample spans approximately 210,000 clones, under 90% being singletons. The sample taken for sequencing was peripheral blood. The receptors were gathered from a woman aged 80 or over with COVID-19, enrolled during active disease.

The rearrangement links TRBV7-2 to TRBJ2-5; perhaps TRBD1 as D (6 bases). Trimming left V 5 bases short and J 5 bases short, with 18 bases between. Germline values: CDR1 SGHTA, CDR2 FQGNSA. The CDR3 loop spans 15 amino acids. CDR3 residues: CASSLGLGGWETQYF. The CDR3 DNA follows: TGTGCCAGCAGCCTTGGGCTAGGGGGTTGGGAGACCCAGTACTTC.

This clone has a handful of counts. The rearrangement links TRBV5-4 to TRBJ1-4; D perhaps matches TRBD1 (6 bases). The V gene's germline CDR1 is SGHNT and CDR2 YYREEE (reference sequence). V dropped 4 bases and J dropped 5 bases, with 15 bases sitting between them. The CDR3 is 15 residues long. This CDR3 is CASSNQGRSNEKLFF. For the CDR3, the DNA is TGTGCCAGCAGCAACCAGGGGCGCTCAAATGAAAAACTGTTTTTT.

The rearrangement links TRBV27 to TRBJ2-2; D perhaps matches TRBD1 (6 bases). The germline CDR1 and CDR2 sequences are MNHEY and SMNVEV (reference sequence). The CDR3 has 15 amino acids. The germline V and J ends were trimmed by 4 bases and 4 bases, with 13 bases remaining between them. CDR3 protein: CASSSVGAGTGELFF. For the CDR3, the DNA is TGTGCCAGCAGTTCCGTGGGGGCGGGCACCGGGGAGCTGTTTTTT.

This clone was counted a single time. The V and J genes are TRBV12-3 or TRBV12-4 and TRBJ1-6; TRBD1 matches at 8 bases. This CDR3 is built from 12 residues. Trimming removed 6 bases from V and 12 bases from J; junction bases left unmatched: 4. Written as DNA, the CDR3 is TGTGCCAGCAGCCCTGGGACAGGACCCCTCCACTTT. Its translation: CASSPGTGPLHF.

This rearrangement joins TRBV28 to TRBJ1-2; 8 nucleotides match TRBD1. This CDR3 is 15 amino acids long. Trimming took 8 bases from V and 1 from J; bases not matched to a gene: 9. Germline CDR1 and CDR2: MDHEN and SYDVKM. This CDR3 is CASDNRGYFNYGYTF. CDR3 coding DNA: TGTGCCAGCGATAACAGGGGGTACTTTAACTATGGCTACACCTTC.

This sequence joins TRBV5-1 and TRBJ2-1; TRBD1 aligns across 7 bases. CDR3 length: 15 amino acids. V gave up 7 bases and J gave up 2 bases; unmatched junction bases: 9. Germline V gene data show CDR1 as SGHRS and CDR2 as YFSETQ. The CDR3 loop is CASGPLQGAYNEQFF. For the CDR3, the DNA is TGCGCCAGCGGCCCGCTCCAGGGGGCCTACAATGAGCAGTTCTTC.

The chain employs TRBV3-1 (or the pseudogene TRBV3-2) and TRBJ2-1, with D possibly TRBD1 on 5 matching bases. Deletions cut 6 bases from V and 7 bases from J, with 10 bases between. The germline gives CDR1 LGHDT, CDR2 YNNKEL (reference sequence). This CDR3 spans 12 amino acids. The CDR3 is CASRHAGNEQFF. The CDR3 DNA reads TGTGCCAGCAGACATGCAGGGAATGAGCAGTTCTTC.

V usage is TRBV5-1 and J usage is TRBJ1-2, with D perhaps matching TRBD1 (6 bases). Germline CDR1 is SGHRS and CDR2 is YFSETQ. This CDR3 is built from 15 residues. Between the trimmed V and J ends, which lost 3 bases and 4 bases, there was a span of 16 bases. The DNA for the CDR3 is TGCGCCAGCAGCTCCCAGGGTGACAGGTCCTATGGCTACACCTTC. As protein: CASSSQGDRSYGYTF.

J is TRBJ2-1 and V is TRBV5-4; D is perhaps TRBD1 (6 bases). V was pared by 1 base and J by 1 base, with 9 bases between. The CDR3 sequence is 15 residues long. Germline CDR1 and CDR2: SGHNT and YYREEE (reference sequence). The chain's CDR3 is CASSLTGHSYNEQFF. The DNA for the CDR3 is TGTGCCAGCAGCTTGACGGGACATTCCTACAATGAGCAGTTCTTC. The whole variable domain, filled in from reference TRBV5-4 and TRBJ2-1, reads ETGVTQSPTHLIKTRGQQVTLRCSSQSGHNTVSWYQQALGQGPQFIFQYYREEENGRGNFPPRFSGLQFPNYSSELNVNALELDDSALYLCASSLTGHSYNEQFFGPGTRLTVL.

The DNA of the CDR3 is TGTGCCAGCAGCTTAGGGGGGCTGTACAATCAGCCCCAGCATTTT. It encodes CASSLGGLYNQPQHF. The gene calls are TRBV7-9 and TRBJ1-5, with a possible D match to TRBD1 (6 bases). V shed 1 base and J shed 3 bases, with 10 bases lying between them. The CDR3 has 15 residues. Germline CDR1 reads SEHNR; CDR2 reads FQNEAQ (reference sequence).

The V gene is TRBV6-5, the J gene TRBJ2-5, with D possibly matching TRBD2 (5 bases). The germline V gene encodes CDR1 MNHEY and CDR2 SVGAGI. V dropped 10 bases and J dropped 5 bases, with 23 bases sitting between them. CDR3 length: 15 amino acids. DNA for the CDR3: TGTGCCACCCAACGTCGGACGAGGGTGGAGGAGACCCAGTACTTC. This sequence encodes CATQRRTRVEETQYF.

The V and J genes are TRBV3-1 (or the pseudogene TRBV3-2) and TRBJ1-4; no clear D gene. CDR3 size: 14 residues. From germline, CDR1 is LGHDT and CDR2 YNNKEL (reference sequence). V lost 1 base and J 8 bases, leaving 11 bases between the germline ends. DNA for the CDR3: TGTGCCAGCAGCCAAGGCCCGGCGGGCGAAAAACTGTTTTTT. It codes for CASSQGPAGEKLFF.

CDR3: CASSDWTGGSLQPQHF. The CDR3 nucleotides read TGTGCCAGCAGTGATTGGACAGGGGGGAGTCTTCAGCCCCAGCATTTT. This chain uses TRBV6-1 with TRBJ1-5, with 10 bases identical to TRBD1. CDR1 and CDR2 (germline): MNHNS, SASEGT. V lost 3 bases and J lost 6; bases outside the gene matches: 8. The CDR3 is 16 residues long.

V gene TRBV29-1 combines with J gene TRBJ2-5, with a tentative D call TRBD1 (5 bases). The CDR3 is 13 residues long. V lost 5 bases to trimming and J lost 5 bases, with 15 bases between them. CDR1 SQVTM and CDR2 ANQGSEA come from the germline V gene. The CDR3: CSVSPQGEETQYF. The CDR3 nucleotides are TGCAGCGTTTCTCCTCAGGGTGAGGAGACCCAGTACTTC. Full variable domain (missing parts from reference TRBV29-1 and TRBJ2-5): SAVISQKPSRDICQRGTSLTIQCQVDSQVTMMFWYRQQPGQSLTLIATANQGSEATYESGFVIDKFPISRPNLTFSTLTVSNMSPEDSSIYLCSVSPQGEETQYFGPGTRLLVL.

This clone was counted between two and nine times. Other DNA sequences in this sample translate to the same CDR3. The CDR3 DNA reads TGTGCCAGCAGCTTACGAGGTTACACCGGGGAGCTGTTTTTT. Translating it yields CASSLRGYTGELFF. The genes are TRBV5-6 and TRBJ2-2; no reliable D call. Germline CDR1 reads SGHDT; CDR2 reads YYEEEE. The CDR3 is made up of 14 amino acids. The V gene lost 2 bases and the J gene lost 3 bases, with 8 bases spanning the gap.